Sequencing of this TCR beta chain was carried out in a study of graft-versus-host responses after intestinal transplantation (dated by TCRdb to 2020 to 2022). In the study overall: Recipients received multivisceral, liver-intestinal, or isolated intestinal transplants. Every recipient was given anti-thymocyte globulin induction, followed by around three years of maintenance tacrolimus and steroids. Graft-versus-host and host-versus-graft alloreactive T cell clones were tracked in the graft, circulation and bone marrow after intestinal transplantation using bulk TCR-beta CDR3 sequencing. To identify alloreactive clones, pre-transplant mixed lymphocyte reaction products were sequenced and compared with unstimulated pre-transplant donor and recipient T cells. The cohort enrolled around 25 intestinal transplant recipients including one retransplant, and a few patients lacking pretransplant specimens were excluded. Donor T cell macrochimerism was defined as a peak of at least 4% donor T cells among recipient peripheral blood mononuclear cells. Rather than being sequenced by the commercial service, samples from a few later patients were sequenced in-house on an Illumina MiSeq and processed with MiXCR.

Concerning this clone: Which antigen it targets is not known. Base quality data are lacking; no much larger clone is found one base away.

Overall study outcomes, separate from this receptor: In the allografts of patients with donor T cell macrochimerism, GvH to HvG T cell clonal ratios were high. GvH clones were detected in recipient bone marrow, and some of these GvH clones were observed earlier in ileal mucosa or blood, consistent with an intestinal mucosal origin. The relatively low number and heterogeneity of intestinal transplant patients limited the conclusions. Peak levels of circulating GvH clones were associated with declines in HvG clones early after transplant.

In the first month after transplant, blood samples were collected up to 4 times, and after that at least monthly when available. The library was made by the immunoSEQ multiplex PCR assay. For most patients, genomic DNA was subjected to high-throughput TCR-beta CDR3 sequencing by Adaptive Biotechnologies. Per the authors' processing: Adaptive's ImmunoSEQ software was the source of the TCR sequencing data for about 18 patients, while a few other patients were processed with MiXCR and VDJtools. CDR3 nucleotide sequences shared by donor and recipient were removed because the origin of these sequences could not be assigned. At least 2-fold expansion over unstimulated cells and a minimum CFSE-low frequency of 0.002% (template counts) or 0.001% (read counts) were required for clones to be classified as alloreactive. Mappable clones were those detected in sequenced pre-transplant spleen, lymph node, or MLR CFSE-low populations of the donor or recipient. Cumulative frequency of alloreactive clones was calculated as a percentage of all sequences weighted by copy number. TCRdb stores this immuneACCESS table with in-frame sequences only. Part of the clones is absent; in the studies checked, under half of the shortfall reflects unresolved V genes, and no reason is known for the rest. V and J calls and clone size follow that table, whereas D and trimming were derived from the DNA. The sample table contains about 9,200 clones; only one count was recorded for about 91% of them. The ten largest clones take up 4% to 5.5% of the sample.

CDR1 and CDR2 are drawn from the germline V gene: SQVTM, ANQGSEA. The V and J ends are trimmed by 1 base and 0 bases, leaving 24 bases between them. Spanning cysteine to phenylalanine, the CDR3 consists of 19 amino acids. Kept here is only the CDR3 DNA, which spans 57 bases and is read in frame from base 1. The sample was PBMCs, taken about 70 days after transplant. This sequence was found in a human patient who received an intestinal transplant, so some T cells may come from the graft donor. The chain is encoded by TRBV29-1 joined to TRBJ1-1; no D segment can be confidently identified. The CDR3 is CSVEVERSKSVFMNTEAFF. At the DNA level, the sequence is TGCAGCGTTGAAGTCGAGAGGTCTAAATCGGTATTCATGAACACTGAAGCTTTCTTT.